This T cell receptor (beta chain) was recorded in a study of a mutant IDH1 vaccine in newly diagnosed glioma. This CDR3 comprises 13 residues. Germline CDR1 LNHDA, CDR2 SQIVND (reference sequence). V lost 8 bases and J lost 8, with 16 bases in between. Remarks on this clone: Its antigen is undetermined.

Described time point: week 5, during vaccination. Every single dose of the vaccine, 300 ug of mutant IDH1 20-mer peptide, came with topical imiquimod. Generated by immunoSEQ multiplex PCR, the TCRdb table keeps only in-frame clones and is missing some. There are around 56,000 clones in the sample; 80% to 85% occur only once, and 3% to 3.5% lies in the top ten. The sample in question was PBMCs, obtained from a glioma patient whose treatment included an IDH1 peptide vaccine. The sequence derives from a young man with glioma. This sequence joins TRBV19 and TRBJ1-5, with D possibly matching TRBD1 (5 bases). This CDR3 is CASVGTDRKPQHF. CDR3 sequence (DNA): TGTGCCAGTGTCGGGACGGACCGAAAGCCCCAGCATTTT.